One sample yielded the 9 T cell receptor beta chains listed below, sequenced in a study of cytotoxic CD8 clonotypes in ibrutinib-treated CLL. The protocol was immunoSEQ multiplex PCR, while the TCRdb copy is restricted to in-frame clones and leaves out a portion. Seen here are about 200,000 clones, roughly 73% observed once, and the top ten hold approximately 10%. Source: PBMCs, taken after 12 months of ibrutinib treatment. These receptors were obtained from a human donor with chronic lymphocytic leukemia.

J is TRBJ2-7 and V is TRBV6-5, with 9 nucleotides matching TRBD1. Germline loops: CDR1 MNHEY, CDR2 SVGAGI. The J segment lost 5 bases and the V segment lost 5 bases, leaving 7 bases of the junction unmatched. This CDR3 has 14 amino acids. The CDR3 sequence: CASSRQGERDEQYF. For the CDR3, the DNA is TGTGCCAGCAGTCGACAGGGGGAGAGGGACGAGCAGTACTTC.

With respect to this clone: This sample includes further DNA sequences coding for the same CDR3. The chain couples TRBV9 to TRBJ2-5; D gene unclear. The CDR3 extends over 15 amino acids. Deletions cut 0 bases from V and 5 bases from J, with 14 bases between. CDR1 is SGDLS and CDR2 is YYNGEE in the germline V gene. CDR3 coding DNA: TGTGCCAGCAGCGTAGGAGTTGGCACCCTGGAGACCCAGTACTTC. Translated, it gives CASSVGVGTLETQYF.

The genes are TRBV9 and TRBJ2-3; no firm D call. This CDR3 has 14 residues. Germline CDR1 reads SGDLS; CDR2 reads YYNGEE. Between the trimmed V and J ends, which lost 1 base and 2 bases, there was a span of 8 bases. The CDR3 DNA is TGTGCCAGCAGCGTACGGCGTAACACAGATACGCAGTATTTT. Translated: CASSVRRNTDTQYF. The entire variable domain, with the rest obtained from reference TRBV9 and TRBJ2-3, is as follows: DSGVTQTPKHLITATGQRVTLRCSPRSGDLSVYWYQQSLDQGLQFLIQYYNGEERAKGNILERFSAQQFPDLHSELNLSSLELGDSALYFCASSVRRNTDTQYFGPGTRLTVL.

The chain uses TRBV5-1 and TRBJ2-3; D is undetermined. The length of the CDR3 is 14 residues. The V end was cut by 2 bases, the J end by 2 bases, with 9 bases between. Germline V lookup: CDR1 SGHRS, CDR2 YFSETQ. DNA of the CDR3: TGCGCCAGCAGCTTACTCGCTAACACAGATACGCAGTATTTT. Encoded protein: CASSLLANTDTQYF.

The J gene is TRBJ1-1, the V gene TRBV5-1; perhaps TRBD1 as D (6 bases). CDR1 is SGHRS, CDR2 YFSETQ, per germline. V shed 8 bases and J shed 1 base, with 24 bases lying between them. The CDR3 sequence is 17 residues long. This CDR3 reads CARGGPTGRRKNTEAFF. For the CDR3, the DNA is TGCGCCAGGGGGGGCCCCACAGGACGGAGGAAGAACACTGAAGCTTTCTTT.

This chain connects TRBV4-1 to TRBJ2-7; D remains unclear. The CDR3 runs to 14 residues. V shed 0 bases and J shed 3 bases, with 9 bases lying between them. Germline lookup yields CDR1 MGHRA and CDR2 YSYEKL. The CDR3 DNA follows: TGCGCCAGCAGCCAAGAGGCAGGCATCTACGAGCAGTACTTC. Residues: CASSQEAGIYEQYF.

The chain joins TRBV15 to TRBJ2-2; D is uncertain. With 3 bases removed from V and 5 bases from J, the gap between germline ends came to 4 bases. CDR3 size: 12 residues. Germline V lookup: CDR1 LNHNV, CDR2 YYDKDF (reference sequence). In nucleotides, the CDR3 is TGTGCCACCAGCAGTGGGACCGGGGAGCTGTTTTTT. Translation gives CATSSGTGELFF.

The chain carries TRBV2 and TRBJ1-2, with D unclear. V lost 8 bases, J lost 8 bases, and 15 bases lay in between. CDR1 SNHLY and CDR2 FYNNEI come from the germline V gene. This CDR3 spans 12 amino acids. CDR3 nucleotides: TGTGCCAGCTCCCGATCAGCCAGGGGCTACACCTTC. Translation: CASSRSARGYTF.

The J gene is TRBJ2-3, the V gene TRBV28; no reliable D call. Germline-derived CDR1 and CDR2 are MDHEN and SYDVKM. The CDR3 has 16 amino acids. Between the trimmed V and J ends, which lost 4 bases and 4 bases, there was a span of 18 bases. This chain's CDR3 is CASSSSLDFISDTQYF. The CDR3 DNA reads TGTGCCAGCAGTTCCTCCCTAGATTTCATCTCAGATACGCAGTATTTT.